Following are 8 T cell receptor beta chains from one sample sequenced in a study of shared clonotypes between healthy human individuals. Only in-frame clones appear in the TCRdb table, and some are missing; sequencing was by immunoSEQ multiplex PCR. Among about 490,000 clones listed, around 80% were seen once. Sequences were obtained from PBMCs. Source of these receptors: a woman aged 40 to 49 in good health. Some clones in this sample may be carry-over from other donors' samples.

This clone was observed many times. The chain combines TRBV5-5 with TRBJ2-7, with unresolved D. The CDR3 consists of 12 residues. Trimming took 4 bases from V and 7 from J, leaving 12 bases between them. Germline assignment: CDR1 SGHKS and CDR2 YYEKEE (reference sequence). The CDR3 nucleotides read TGTGCCAGCAGCCGACATGAAGGGGAGCAGTACTTC. Residues: CASSRHEGEQYF.

The CDR3 bases are TGTGCCAGCAGTTTACCCTTTAACACTGAAGCTTTCTTT. Amino acids: CASSLPFNTEAFF. V and J are TRBV28 and TRBJ1-1; D is unclear. The germline CDR1 and CDR2 sequences are MDHEN and SYDVKM. Trimming shortened V by 2 bases and J by 2 bases, and 6 bases separated the two germline ends. The CDR3 runs 13 residues.

The chain uses TRBV5-8 and TRBJ2-5; tentative D call: TRBD1 (5 bases). The germline V gene has CDR1 SGHTS and CDR2 YDEGEE. This CDR3 is 14 amino acids long. The V and J ends lost 0 bases and 0 bases respectively, with 6 bases between them. The CDR3 spells CASSLGQHQETQYF. DNA for the CDR3: TGTGCCAGCAGCTTGGGACAGCACCAAGAGACCCAGTACTTC.

V and J are TRBV7-9 and TRBJ2-7; the D gene could be TRBD1 or TRBD2 (5 bases each). The V end lost 5 bases, the J end lost 12 bases, and 14 bases lay between the germline ends. CDR1 is SEHNR and CDR2 is FQNEAQ in the germline V gene (reference sequence). This CDR3 spans 11 amino acids. This CDR3 reads CASSLSGTPYF. In DNA form, the CDR3 reads TGTGCCAGCAGCCTGTCCGGGACGCCGTACTTC.

This chain links TRBV28 with TRBJ1-5, with D hard to call. The V gene lost 4 bases and the J gene lost 0 bases, with 13 bases spanning the gap. Germline assignment: CDR1 MDHEN and CDR2 SYDVKM. The CDR3 is 16 residues long. In DNA, the CDR3 is TGTGCCAGCAGTTCTGGATCGGGTTTTAGCAATCAGCCCCAGCATTTT. Protein sequence: CASSSGSGFSNQPQHF.

Worth noting for this clone: The same CDR3 is also encoded by other DNA sequences in this sample. The chain couples TRBV9 to TRBJ2-2, with D uncertain. V was cut by 0 bases and J by 6 bases, with 3 bases left in between. This CDR3 has 12 residues. CDR1 SGDLS and CDR2 YYNGEE come from the germline V gene. The CDR3, as DNA: TGTGCCAGCAGCGTAGTGCCCGGGGAGCTGTTTTTT. The encoded protein is CASSVVPGELFF.

V usage is TRBV19 and J usage is TRBJ1-4; TRBD1 matches 7 bases. V lost 5 bases and J lost 7; bases outside the gene matches: 10. This CDR3 has 15 amino acids. CDR1 and CDR2 (germline): LNHDA, SQIVND (reference sequence). CDR3 amino acids: CASSPNPGGGEKLFF. CDR3 coding DNA: TGTGCCAGTAGTCCGAATCCAGGGGGGGGTGAAAAACTGTTTTTT.

The V gene is TRBV10-3, the J gene TRBJ2-7; no firm D call. CDR1 ENHRY and CDR2 SYGVKD come from the germline V gene. Trimming removed 4 bases at V and 0 bases at J, with 22 bases between. The CDR3 runs 18 residues. The CDR3: CAISGASVTVSNSYEQYF. The CDR3 DNA reads TGTGCCATCAGTGGGGCATCAGTGACGGTCAGCAACTCCTACGAGCAGTACTTC.